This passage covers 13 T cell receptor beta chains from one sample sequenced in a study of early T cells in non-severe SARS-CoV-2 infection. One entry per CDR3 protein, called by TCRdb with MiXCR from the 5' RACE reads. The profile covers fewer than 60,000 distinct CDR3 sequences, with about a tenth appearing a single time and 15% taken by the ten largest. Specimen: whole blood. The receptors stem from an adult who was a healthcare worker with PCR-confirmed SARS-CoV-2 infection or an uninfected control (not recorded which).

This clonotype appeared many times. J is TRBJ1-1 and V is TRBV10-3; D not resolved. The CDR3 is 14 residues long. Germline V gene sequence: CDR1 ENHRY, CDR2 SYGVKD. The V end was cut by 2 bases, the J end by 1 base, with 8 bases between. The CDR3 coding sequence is TGTGCCATCAGTGAGGCAGAAGCGAACACTGAAGCTTTCTTT. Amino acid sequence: CAISEAEANTEAFF.

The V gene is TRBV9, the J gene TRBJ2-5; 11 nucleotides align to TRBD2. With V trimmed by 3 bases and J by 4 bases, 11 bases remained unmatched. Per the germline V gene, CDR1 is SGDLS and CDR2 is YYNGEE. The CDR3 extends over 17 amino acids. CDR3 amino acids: CASSEDPGLAGGETQYF. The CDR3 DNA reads TGTGCCAGCAGCGAGGACCCCGGGCTAGCGGGAGGAGAGACCCAGTACTTC.

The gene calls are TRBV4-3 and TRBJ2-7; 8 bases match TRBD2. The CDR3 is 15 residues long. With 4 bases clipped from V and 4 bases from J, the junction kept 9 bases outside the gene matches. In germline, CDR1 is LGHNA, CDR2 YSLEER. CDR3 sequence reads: CASSPGSGRGYEQYF. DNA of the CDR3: TGCGCCAGCAGCCCCGGCAGCGGGAGAGGGTACGAGCAGTACTTC.

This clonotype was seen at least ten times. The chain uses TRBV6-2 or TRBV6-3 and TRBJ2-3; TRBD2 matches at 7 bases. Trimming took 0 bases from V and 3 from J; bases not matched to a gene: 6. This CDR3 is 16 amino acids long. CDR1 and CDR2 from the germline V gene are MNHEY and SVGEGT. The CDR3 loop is CASSYSERDPTDTQYF. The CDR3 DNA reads TGTGCCAGCAGTTACTCCGAGCGGGATCCGACAGATACGCAGTATTTT.

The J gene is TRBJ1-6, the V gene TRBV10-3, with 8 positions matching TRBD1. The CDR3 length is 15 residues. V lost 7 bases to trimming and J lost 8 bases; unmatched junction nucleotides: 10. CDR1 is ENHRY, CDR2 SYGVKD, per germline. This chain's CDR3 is CAIKDRAAGDSPLHF. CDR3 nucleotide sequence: TGTGCCATCAAGGACAGGGCTGCGGGCGATTCACCCCTCCACTTT.

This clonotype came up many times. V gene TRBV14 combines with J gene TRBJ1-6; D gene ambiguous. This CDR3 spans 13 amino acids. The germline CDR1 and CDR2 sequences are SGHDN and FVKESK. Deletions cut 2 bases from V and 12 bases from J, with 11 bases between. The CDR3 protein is CASSQIHPGPLHF. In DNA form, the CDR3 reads TGTGCCAGCAGCCAAATACATCCGGGACCCCTCCACTTT.

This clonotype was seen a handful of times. CDR3 sequence (DNA): TGTGCCAGCGGAGGGGACTACACGGACAATGAGCAGTTCTTC. It is translated as CASGGDYTDNEQFF. V is TRBV12-3 or TRBV12-4 and J is TRBJ2-1; TRBD2 matches 7 bases. This CDR3 region has 14 residues. V trimming: 8 bases; J trimming: 5 bases; junction bases outside the gene matches: 9.

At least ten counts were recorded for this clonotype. DNA of the CDR3: TGTGCCAGCAGACCGTTGCAGGTGGAGACCCAGTACTTC. This codes for CASRPLQVETQYF. This rearrangement joins TRBV5-5 to TRBJ2-5; D is undetermined. V was clipped by 5 bases and J by 5 bases, with 13 bases between them. The CDR3 totals 13 residues. Looked up from germline, CDR1 is SGHKS and CDR2 is YYEKEE (reference sequence).

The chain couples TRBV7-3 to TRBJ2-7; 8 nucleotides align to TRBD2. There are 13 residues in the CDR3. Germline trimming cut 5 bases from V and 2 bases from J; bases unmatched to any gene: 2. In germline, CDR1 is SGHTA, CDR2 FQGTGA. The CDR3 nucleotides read TGTGCCAGCAGCCGGGGGGGGACCTACGAGCAGTACTTC. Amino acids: CASSRGGTYEQYF.

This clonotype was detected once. The CDR3 loop reads CASSREREQYF. The CDR3 DNA is TGTGCCAGCAGCCGCGAGCGCGAGCAGTACTTC. The rearrangement uses TRBV4-2 and TRBJ2-7; D ambiguous. The CDR3 extends over 11 amino acids. The germline CDR1 and CDR2 sequences are LGHNA and YNFKEQ. Between the trimmed V and J ends, which lost 4 bases and 6 bases, there was a span of 7 bases.

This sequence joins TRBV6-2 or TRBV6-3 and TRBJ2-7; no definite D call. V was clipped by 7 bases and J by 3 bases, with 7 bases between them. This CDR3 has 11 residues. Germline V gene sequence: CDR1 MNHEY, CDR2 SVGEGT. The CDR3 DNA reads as TGTGCCAGCACCCAACGCTACGAGCAGTACTTC. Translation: CASTQRYEQYF.

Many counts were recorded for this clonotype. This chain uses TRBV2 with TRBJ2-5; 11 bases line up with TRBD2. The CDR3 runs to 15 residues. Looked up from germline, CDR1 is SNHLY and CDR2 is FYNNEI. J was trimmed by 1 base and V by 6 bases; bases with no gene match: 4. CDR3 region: CASRMTSGTQETQYF. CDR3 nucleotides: TGTGCCAGCAGGATGACTAGCGGGACCCAAGAGACCCAGTACTTC.

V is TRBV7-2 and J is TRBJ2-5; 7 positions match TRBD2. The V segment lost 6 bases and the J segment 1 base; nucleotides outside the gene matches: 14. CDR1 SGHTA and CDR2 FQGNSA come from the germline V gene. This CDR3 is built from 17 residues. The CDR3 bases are TGTGCCAGCAGTCGTTCCTCTTCGGGGGGAACCCAAGAGACCCAGTACTTC. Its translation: CASSRSSSGGTQETQYF.